This TCR beta chain was recovered during a study of T cell responses to AZD1222 COVID-19 vaccine (dated by TCRdb to 2020 to 2022). Notes on the research overall: A total of 240 or so trial participants underwent TCR sequencing, of whom 207 had received two doses of AZD1222 and about 25 had received two doses of the MenACWY control vaccine. Trial participants were enrolled by age into subgroups of 18-55, 56-69 and 70-plus years, and around 150, 28 and 57 TCR-sequenced participants, respectively, were included in these subgroups. Study-wide findings and limitations: Only five or six AZD1222 recipients were SARS-CoV-2 seropositive at baseline, limiting conclusions about previously exposed vaccinees. No day 14 peak-response samples were available, so repertoires were characterized only after the peak T cell response. Vaccine-associated CD4 TCRs spanned the whole spike protein, with dominant responses in regions 160-218 and 743-854. The 56-69-year group was small, and its depth increase did not reach significance, likely because of low power. Nearly half of unique spike-specific TCRs reportedly recognized epitopes outside regions mutated in the B.1.351 and B.1.1.7 variants. Most participants were white British and females outnumbered males, and the authors suggested that clonal diversity may have been underestimated. Spike-specific TCR breadth and depth rose significantly after two AZD1222 doses compared with day 0 and with MenACWY recipients.

The CDR3 contains 12 residues, cysteine and phenylalanine counted. Left in the record is the CDR3 DNA by itself, 36 bases read in frame from the first base. Per the germline V gene (reference sequence), SEHNR is the CDR1 and FQNEAQ is the CDR2. Relative to germline, V is 2 bases shorter and J is 7 bases shorter, with 8 bases between their ends. The CDR3 regions of human TCRbeta chains were subjected to immunosequencing. The authors' pipeline ran thus. TCRs in the repertoires were matched against a reference library of SARS-CoV-2-specific TCRs that had been generated with the MIRA antigen-specificity platform. Breadth was defined as the fraction of unique TCRs that were SARS-CoV-2-associated, and depth was defined as the fraction of total T cells that were SARS-CoV-2-associated. Using the MIRA data, each spike-specific TCR was assigned both to the spike region to which the TCR was reactive and to a CD4 or CD8 class. Log10-transformed breadth and depth values were compared by one-way ANOVA with Sidak's multiple comparisons tests. The immuneACCESS repertoire file appears here via TCRdb, limited to in-frame rearrangements. These files lack a portion of the clones; in checked studies, under half of the deficit traces to unresolved V genes, and the cause of the others is not known. V and J calls and clone size follow that table, whereas D and trimming were derived from the DNA. In all, the sample holds some 60,000 clones, and around three quarters of those were seen once. The biggest ten clones account for under 4.5% of the sample.

Details on this clone: What this receptor recognizes is not known. No base quality values were provided; no much bigger clone lies one nucleotide off.

The time point label for this specimen denotes: about 28 days (+/-7) after the second vaccine dose. AZD1222 recipients with second doses at about 4 weeks or about 12 weeks were pooled, because spike-specific TCR depth and breadth did not differ between schedules. The vaccinee samples were drawn from two UK trials, COV001 and COV002, one of which was a single-blind randomized controlled phase 2/3 trial testing AZD1222 (ChAdOx1 nCoV-19) in healthy adults. For TCRbeta chain sequencing, PBMC samples from trial participants were taken at day 0 and at day 28 after the second dose. The sequences come from peripheral blood, collected 28 days after the second AZD1222 dose. The sequence came from an adult who received the AZD1222 COVID-19 vaccine. Rearrangement joined TRBV7-9 to TRBJ1-2; a confident D gene designation cannot be given. The CDR3 region reads CASSLNQAGYTF. The DNA sequence follows: TGTGCCAGCAGCTTAAACCAGGCTGGCTACACCTTC.